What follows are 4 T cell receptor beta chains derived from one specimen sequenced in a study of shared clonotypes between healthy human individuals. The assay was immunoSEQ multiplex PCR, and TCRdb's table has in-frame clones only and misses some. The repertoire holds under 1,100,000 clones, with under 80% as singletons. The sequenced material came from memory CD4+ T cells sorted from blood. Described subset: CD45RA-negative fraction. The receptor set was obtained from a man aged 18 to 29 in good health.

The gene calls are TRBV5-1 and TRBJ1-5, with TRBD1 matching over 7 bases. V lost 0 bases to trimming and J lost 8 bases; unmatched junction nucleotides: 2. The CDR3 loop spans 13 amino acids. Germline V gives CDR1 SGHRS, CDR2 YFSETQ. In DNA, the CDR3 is TGCGCCAGCAGCTTGGAGGGGGCAGAGCCCCAGCATTTT. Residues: CASSLEGAEPQHF. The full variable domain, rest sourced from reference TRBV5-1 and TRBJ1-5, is KAGVTQTPRYLIKTRGQQVTLSCSPISGHRSVSWYQQTPGQGLQFLFEYFSETQRNKGNFPGRFSGRQFSNSRSEMNVSTLELGDSALYLCASSLEGAEPQHFGDGTRLSIL.

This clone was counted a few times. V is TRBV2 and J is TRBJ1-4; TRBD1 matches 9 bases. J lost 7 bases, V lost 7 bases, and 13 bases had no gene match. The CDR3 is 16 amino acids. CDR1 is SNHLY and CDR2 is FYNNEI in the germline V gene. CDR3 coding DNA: TGTGCCAGCATCCGGGGACAGGGCCTAGCTAGTGAAAAACTGTTTTTT. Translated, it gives CASIRGQGLASEKLFF.

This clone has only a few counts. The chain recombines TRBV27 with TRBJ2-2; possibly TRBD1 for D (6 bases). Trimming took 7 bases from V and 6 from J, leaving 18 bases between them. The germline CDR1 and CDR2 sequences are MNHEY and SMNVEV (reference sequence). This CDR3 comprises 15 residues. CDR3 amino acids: CASKNPFGGPGELFF. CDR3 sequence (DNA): TGTGCCAGCAAAAATCCCTTTGGGGGCCCCGGGGAGCTGTTTTTT.

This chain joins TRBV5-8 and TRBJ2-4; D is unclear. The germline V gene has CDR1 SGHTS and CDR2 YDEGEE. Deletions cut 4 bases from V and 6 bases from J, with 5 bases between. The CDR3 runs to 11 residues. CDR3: CASSQSNIQYF. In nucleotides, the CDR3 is TGTGCCAGCAGCCAATCAAACATTCAGTACTTC.